This T cell receptor (beta chain) stems from a study of high-grade serous ovarian cancer treatment subgroups. Study-wide context: Samples averaged approximately 15,000 reads and approximately 7,000 unique TCR beta rearrangements. The study's findings and limits: Different patients shared almost no repertoire; same-patient tumors shared about 0.1 to 0.8. Only CDR3 was analyzed; CDR1 and CDR2 were not.

This clone was seen just once. The antigen is unknown. Libraries were prepared by immunoSEQ multiplex PCR; TCRdb keeps only in-frame clonotypes and omits some of them. The sample gives around 4,200 clones, roughly 82% of which show up once; 4.9% is in the top ten. Tumor samples were taken before definitive surgery or chemotherapy. V lost 9 bases, J lost 5 bases, and 13 bases lay in between. CDR1 is MDHEN, CDR2 SYDVKM, per germline. This CDR3 comprises 13 residues. The V gene is TRBV28, the J gene TRBJ1-4; weak D call: TRBD1 (5 bases). This clonotype was obtained from a human donor with high-grade serous ovarian cancer. Sequencing was carried out using tumor tissue. The CDR3 reads CASSRDRNEKLFF. The CDR3 DNA follows: TGTGCCAGTAGCCGGGACCGCAATGAAAAACTGTTTTTT.